A selection of T cell receptor beta chains follows, all from one sample in a study of blood T cell repertoires in COVID-19. The repertoire was sequenced with immunoSEQ multiplex PCR; TCRdb's copy has only in-frame clones and lacks some. The table shows some 130,000 clones, with roughly 88% occurring only once. The sequencing input was peripheral blood. All receptors derive from a man between 65 and 85 years old with active COVID-19. The CDR3 runs from the conserved cysteine through the conserved F or W. A D gene is named only where the DNA matches it firmly. Clone size is not always given. Where it is, it says once, few, many or a class for expanded clones.

d_gene	j_gene	abundance	v_gene	CDR3nt	CDR3aa
TRBD2	TRBJ2-7	NA	TRBV4-1	TGCGCCAGCAGCCATCTACTAGGGACTAGCGGGAGCTACGAGCAGTACTTC	CASSHLLGTSGSYEQYF
TRBD2	TRBJ2-7	NA	TRBV6-2/TRBV6-3	TGTGCCAGCAGTTCCCCCGGGACTAGCGGGAGACTCTACGAGCAGTACTTC	CASSSPGTSGRLYEQYF
NA	TRBJ1-2	NA	TRBV6-5	TGTGCCAGCATCCCATCCGGGGGAAATGGCTACACCTTC	CASIPSGGNGYTF
NA	TRBJ1-3	once	TRBV15	TGTGCCACCAGCAGAGACCAGGGTGCTGGAAACACCATATATTTT	CATSRDQGAGNTIYF
NA	TRBJ2-7	NA	TRBV7-2	TGTGCCAGCAGCTTAGATAGATTCTACGAGCAGTACTTC	CASSLDRFYEQYF
NA	TRBJ1-2	NA	TRBV7-8	TGTGCCAGCAGCTTAGCCGCCAGGGACTATGGCTACACCTTC	CASSLAARDYGYTF
NA	TRBJ2-3	NA	TRBV25-1	TGTGCCAGCAGTCGTCGGGAGATCACAGATACGCAGTATTTT	CASSRREITDTQYF
TRBD1	TRBJ1-2	NA	TRBV9	TGTGCCAGCAGCGCGGGGACAGGGTTTGGCTACACCTTC	CASSAGTGFGYTF
NA	TRBJ1-2	NA	TRBV28	TGTGCCAGCAGTTCTACTCTGGACACCTATGGCTACACCTTC	CASSSTLDTYGYTF
TRBD1	TRBJ2-5	NA	TRBV28	TGTGCCAGCAGTTTGGGACAGGGCGCCGCCCCATGGGAGACCCAGTACTTC	CASSLGQGAAPWETQYF
NA	TRBJ2-1	NA	TRBV28	TGTGCCAGCAATAGGGGAGGACCGGGTAACAATGAGCAGTTCTTC	CASNRGGPGNNEQFF
NA	TRBJ1-2	NA	TRBV30	TGTGCCTGGAGTTTGGCTTGGGGCAACTATGGCTACACCTTC	CAWSLAWGNYGYTF
TRBD2	TRBJ2-1	NA	TRBV28	TGTGCCAGCAGTTTCTCGGGGCGCGGGAGGGCTAGCTCCTACAATGAGCAGTTCTTC	CASSFSGRGRASSYNEQFF
TRBD1	TRBJ1-3	NA	TRBV7-9	TGTGCCAGCAGCTTCCCGACAGGGCGGTCTGGAAACACCATATATTTT	CASSFPTGRSGNTIYF
NA	TRBJ2-1	NA	TRBV29-1	TGCAGCGTTCGGGAAAGCGCAGCGACGTCCTACAATGAGCAGTTCTTC	CSVRESAATSYNEQFF
TRBD1	TRBJ1-5	NA	TRBV18	TGTGCCAGCTCACCAACAGGGGACAATCAGCCCCAGCATTTT	CASSPTGDNQPQHF
TRBD1	TRBJ2-3	NA	TRBV2	TGTGCCAGCACCTGGGGGGACAGGGGGACAGATACGCAGTATTTT	CASTWGDRGTDTQYF